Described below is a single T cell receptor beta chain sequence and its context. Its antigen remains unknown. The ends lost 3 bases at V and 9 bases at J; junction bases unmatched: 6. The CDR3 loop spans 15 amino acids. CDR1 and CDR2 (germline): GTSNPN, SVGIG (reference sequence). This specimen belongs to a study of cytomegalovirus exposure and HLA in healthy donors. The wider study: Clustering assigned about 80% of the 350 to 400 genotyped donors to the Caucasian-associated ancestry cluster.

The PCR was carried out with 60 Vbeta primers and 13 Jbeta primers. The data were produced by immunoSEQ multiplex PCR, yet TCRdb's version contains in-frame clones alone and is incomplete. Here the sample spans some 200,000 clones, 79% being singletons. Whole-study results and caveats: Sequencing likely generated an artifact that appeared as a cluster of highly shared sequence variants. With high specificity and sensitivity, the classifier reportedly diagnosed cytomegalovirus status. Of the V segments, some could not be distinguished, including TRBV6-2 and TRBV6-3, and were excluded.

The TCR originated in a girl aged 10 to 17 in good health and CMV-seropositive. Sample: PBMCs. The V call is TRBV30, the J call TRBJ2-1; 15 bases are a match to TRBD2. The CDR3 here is CAWSPGLAGGIEQFF. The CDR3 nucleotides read TGTGCCTGGAGCCCGGGACTAGCGGGGGGTATTGAGCAGTTCTTC.